The 2 T cell receptor beta chains below all came from one sample that was sequenced in a study of blood T cell repertoires in COVID-19 (dated by TCRdb to about 2020). The library relied on the immunoSEQ multiplex PCR assay. Not all clones reach the TCRdb copy of this immuneACCESS table, which keeps in-frame sequences only. Checked studies attribute under half of the gap to unresolved V genes and leave the rest unexplained. Here the sample has more than 200,000 clones; less than 90% occur a single time. Less than 2% of the sample is in the top ten clones. Sequencing used peripheral blood. These receptors came from a man between 65 and 85 years old with acute or convalescent COVID-19.

The V and J genes are TRBV7-9 and TRBJ1-1; 7 bases map to TRBD1. This CDR3 is 15 amino acids long. CDR1 is SEHNR and CDR2 is FQNEAQ in the germline V gene (reference sequence). Trimming removed 5 bases from V and 4 bases from J; junction bases left unmatched: 10. The CDR3 loop reads CASSPSGAGGTEAFF. CDR3 nucleotide sequence: TGTGCCAGCAGCCCTAGTGGGGCAGGGGGCACTGAAGCTTTCTTT.

The chain uses TRBV5-4 and TRBJ1-3; the match to TRBD1 covers 9 bases. The CDR3 spans 15 residues. CDR1 is SGHNT and CDR2 is YYREEE in the germline V gene (reference sequence). The V and J ends lost 3 bases and 1 base, in that order; junction bases with no gene match: 2. Here the CDR3 reads CASSSGQGSGNTIYF. CDR3 bases: TGTGCCAGCAGCTCCGGACAGGGGTCTGGAAACACCATATATTTT.